Shown below are 6 T cell receptor beta chains from a single sample sequenced in a study of metastatic and nonmetastatic thyroid tumors (dated by TCRdb to about 2020). Before undergoing thyroid surgery, none of the patients had been given any kind of treatment. The library was prepared using PCR. The sequencing machine was an Illumina HiSeq 4000. TCRdb reprocessing: public reads trimmed at Q25 with fastp, clones called with MiXCR, in-frame beta chains kept. Here the sample has about 16,000 clones; under 30% occur a single time. The ten largest make up about a tenth of the sample. Sample: blood. These receptor sequences come from a male donor with papillary thyroid cancer or a benign thyroid nodule (not recorded which). Some clones in this sample may be carry-over from other donors' samples.

This clone was counted between two and nine times. The J gene is TRBJ1-5, the V gene TRBV6-5; possible D gene TRBD1, 5 bases. The V end lost 0 bases, the J end lost 5 bases, and 8 bases lay between the germline ends. CDR1 and CDR2 from the germline V gene are MNHEY and SVGAGI. The CDR3 has 14 amino acids. CDR3 sequence: CASSYSRGDQPQHF. As DNA, the CDR3 is TGTGCCAGCAGTTACTCTAGGGGCGATCAGCCCCAGCATTTT.

About this clone: A read error may produce the germline difference seen at one junction end. The chain joins TRBV7-2 to TRBJ1-2, with D uncertain. CDR3 length equals 8 residues. CDR1 and CDR2 (germline): SGHTA, FQGNSA. CDR3 DNA: TGTGCCAGCAGCATCCTGATCTTC. This sequence encodes CASSILIF. Full variable domain (missing parts from reference TRBV7-2 and TRBJ1-2): GAGVSQSPSNKVTEKGKDVELRCDPISGHTALYWYRQSLGQGLEFLIYFQGNSAPDKSGLPSDRFSAERTGGSVSTLTIQRTQQEDSAVYLCASSILIFGSGTRLTVV.

The chain couples TRBV19 to TRBJ1-1; D ambiguous. The CDR3 runs to 12 residues. Germline CDR1 reads LNHDA; CDR2 reads SQIVND (reference sequence). V was shortened by 5 bases and J by 4 bases, with 8 bases between the two germline ends. Written as DNA, the CDR3 is TGTGCCAGTAGTTGGAGCGGCACTGAAGCTTTCTTT. It codes for CASSWSGTEAFF. The entire variable domain, with the rest obtained from reference TRBV19 and TRBJ1-1, is as follows: DGGITQSPKYLFRKEGQNVTLSCEQNLNHDAMYWYRQDPGQGLRLIYYSQIVNDFQKGDIAEGYSVSREKKESFPLTVTSAQKNPTAFYLCASSWSGTEAFFGQGTRLTVV.

This clone was recorded at least ten times. The J gene is TRBJ2-1, the V gene TRBV12-5; D remains ambiguous. This CDR3 has 15 amino acids. Germline CDR1 reads LGHNT; CDR2 reads FRNRAP. Trimming took off 3 bases at V and 5 bases at J, with 14 bases between the two ends. The CDR3 region is CASGFGTAGNNEQFF. Written as DNA, the CDR3 is TGTGCTAGTGGTTTCGGCACGGCTGGAAACAATGAGCAGTTCTTC. Full variable domain (rest looked up from reference TRBV12-5 and TRBJ2-1): DARVTQTPRHKVTEMGQEVTMRCQPILGHNTVFWYRQTMMQGLELLAYFRNRAPLDDSGMPKDRFSAEMPDATLATLKIQPSEPRDSAVYFCASGFGTAGNNEQFFGPGTRLTVL.

The V call is TRBV2, the J call TRBJ1-5, with TRBD1 as a possible D gene (5 bases). V was clipped by 6 bases and J by 3 bases, with 12 bases between them. The CDR3 runs to 14 residues. In germline, CDR1 is SNHLY, CDR2 FYNNEI. The CDR3 region is CASRPDRNNQPQHF. CDR3 nucleotides: TGTGCCAGCAGGCCTGACAGAAACAATCAGCCCCAGCATTTT.

This clone counts as medium-sized. This chain uses TRBV6-5 with TRBJ2-2; TRBD1 aligns across 9 bases. Germline V gene data show CDR1 as MNHEY and CDR2 as SVGAGI. V lost 0 bases and J lost 10; bases outside the gene matches: 9. The length of the CDR3 is 16 residues. CDR3: CASSYSIGTGFEELFF. The CDR3 nucleotides are TGTGCCAGCAGTTACTCGATCGGGACAGGGTTCGAGGAGCTGTTTTTT.